Listed below are T cell receptor beta chains from one sample, sequenced in a study of blood T cell repertoires in COVID-19. TCRdb's copy holds only in-frame clones and misses some; the assay was immunoSEQ multiplex PCR. The sample records 40,000 to 45,000 clones, about 92% being singletons. What was sequenced was peripheral blood. These receptors all stem from a man aged 45-65 years with COVID-19, enrolled during active disease. The CDR3 runs from the conserved cysteine through the conserved F or W. A D gene is named only where the DNA matches it firmly. The size field is filled for only some rows; it gives once, few, many or a size class.

d_gene	v_gene	j_gene	abundance	CDR3aa	CDR3nt
TRBD1	TRBV5-5	TRBJ1-2	-	CASSLEFRGLWGGTF	TGTGCCAGCAGCTTGGAGTTCAGGGGGCTTTGGGGAGGCACCTTC
TRBD2	TRBV5-1	TRBJ2-7	-	CASSLTSGSWGNSYEQYF	TGCGCCAGCAGCCTGACTAGCGGGAGTTGGGGTAACTCCTACGAGCAGTACTTC
-	TRBV5-6	TRBJ1-3	-	CASSLAGRGNTIYF	TGTGCCAGCAGCTTGGCAGGTCGCGGAAACACCATATATTTT
TRBD2	TRBV4-2	TRBJ2-7	-	CASSQDLTSSGNLYEQYF	TGTGCCAGCAGCCAAGATCTGACGAGTAGCGGGAACCTCTACGAGCAGTACTTC
TRBD2	TRBV5-4	TRBJ2-3	-	CASSLASGGGDTQYF	TGTGCCAGCAGCTTGGCCAGCGGGGGGGGTGATACGCAGTATTTT
-	TRBV11-1	TRBJ1-3	-	CASSLALTENTIYF	TGTGCCAGCAGCTTAGCCCTAACGGAGAACACCATATATTTT
-	TRBV6-1	TRBJ1-4	-	CASSEERADGNEKLFF	TGTGCCAGCAGTGAAGAGCGGGCAGACGGTAATGAAAAACTGTTTTTT
TRBD1	TRBV2	TRBJ1-2	-	CASAIEQGISFSYGYTF	TGTGCCAGCGCGATCGAACAGGGGATCTCCTTCTCATATGGCTACACCTTC
TRBD2	TRBV7-2	TRBJ2-1	-	CASNREIVGRAGDEQFF	TGTGCCAGCAATCGGGAAATAGTCGGCAGGGCGGGGGATGAGCAGTTCTTC
-	TRBV4-2	TRBJ1-1	-	CASSPHQGLNTEAFF	TGTGCCAGCAGCCCTCATCAGGGCCTGAACACTGAAGCTTTCTTT
-	TRBV15	TRBJ1-2	once	CATSRDEATSVVGYTF	TGTGCCACCAGCAGAGATGAGGCCACGTCGGTAGTCGGCTACACCTTC
TRBD1	TRBV2	TRBJ2-1	-	CASSVPGGKSYNEQFF	TGTGCCAGCAGTGTGCCAGGGGGCAAATCCTACAATGAGCAGTTCTTC
TRBD2	TRBV6-2/TRBV6-3	TRBJ2-1	-	CASSQLAGSDNEQFF	TGTGCCAGCAGCCAGCTAGCGGGATCGGACAATGAGCAGTTCTTC